This T cell receptor (beta chain) is from a study of cytomegalovirus exposure and HLA in healthy donors. This clone was recorded only once. Its antigen is currently unknown. Study-wide points: Rarity marked most TCR sequences, yet some public TCRs occurred in many donors.

Trimming took off 5 bases at V and 8 bases at J, with 18 bases between the two ends. CDR1 is SEHNR, CDR2 FQNEAQ, per germline (reference sequence). CDR3 size: 15 residues. Assay: immunoSEQ multiplex PCR; the TCRdb copy retains only in-frame clones and omits some. The table lists about 49,000 clones, about 90% of them singletons. V and J are TRBV7-9 and TRBJ1-4; tentative D call: TRBD1 (6 bases). This sequence was found in a man younger than 30 in good health and CMV-seronegative. The sample consisted of PBMCs. The CDR3 loop is CASSRTQGIEEKLFF. The CDR3 DNA reads TGTGCCAGCAGCCGGACCCAGGGGATAGAGGAAAAACTGTTTTTT.